Listed below are T cell receptor beta chains from one sample, sequenced in a study of glioma-infiltrating T cells after dendritic cell vaccination. Generated by immunoSEQ multiplex PCR, the TCRdb table keeps only in-frame clones and is missing some. The data show tens of thousands of clones, roughly 85% seen once. Sequenced material: blood, taken after dendritic cell vaccination. These receptor sequences come from a human donor with glioblastoma. The CDR3 runs from the conserved cysteine through the conserved F or W. The D gene is left open where the match is weak. Some rows mark clone size as missing; the rest say once, few, many or name a class of expanded clone.

>TRBV7-9|NA|TRBJ2-3|NA
TGTGCCAGCAGCTTATTTTACGGGACAAAGGGCACAGATACGCAGTATTTT
CASSLFYGTKGTDTQYF
>TRBV15|NA|TRBJ1-1|NA
TGTGCCACCTCTATACAGGGACTGAACACTGAAGCTTTCTTT
CATSIQGLNTEAFF
>TRBV7-8|NA|TRBJ2-2|NA
TGTGCCAGCAGCTTTGGAGGGCTTCAGACGAACACCGGGGAGCTGTTTTTT
CASSFGGLQTNTGELFF
>TRBV5-4|TRBD2|TRBJ2-1|NA
TGTGCCAGCAGCTTGGGGCGGGAGTCCTACAATGAGCAGTTCTTC
CASSLGRESYNEQFF
>TRBV19|NA|TRBJ1-2|NA
TGTGCCAGTAGTCCCCGGGGCTATGGCTACACCTTC
CASSPRGYGYTF
>TRBV10-2|NA|TRBJ2-7|NA
TGCGCCAGCAGGGACTTGGCCTACGAGCAGTACTTC
CASRDLAYEQYF
>TRBV5-4|NA|TRBJ1-1|NA
TGTGCCAGCAGCCCAGGGTCCAGGAACACTGAAGCTTTCTTT
CASSPGSRNTEAFF
>TRBV7-7|TRBD2|TRBJ2-7|NA
TGTGCCAGCAGCTTAGGTACTAGCGAGGAGCAGTACTTC
CASSLGTSEEQYF
>TRBV7-2|TRBD1|TRBJ1-2|NA
TGTGCCAGCAGCCCCCGACTTATACCGGGACAGGGCGGCTATGGCTACACCTTC
CASSPRLIPGQGGYGYTF
>TRBV6-1|NA|TRBJ2-1|NA
TGTGCCAGCAGTGATAACTACTCCTACAATGAGCAGTTCTTC
CASSDNYSYNEQFF
>TRBV6-5|TRBD1|TRBJ2-1|NA
TGTGCCAGCAGTTACGGGACAGGCCTAGGGAATGAGCAGTTCTTC
CASSYGTGLGNEQFF
>TRBV7-2|NA|TRBJ2-1|NA
TGTGCCAGCAGCTTAACGGACTTCAGCTCCTACAATGAGCAGTTCTTC
CASSLTDFSSYNEQFF
>TRBV19|NA|TRBJ2-3|NA
TGTGCCAGTAGTATTACAGGGAGCACAGATACGCAGTATTTT
CASSITGSTDTQYF
>TRBV7-6|NA|TRBJ1-3|NA
TGTGCCAGCAGCCCTATGACACTGAGCTCTGGAAACACCATATATTTT
CASSPMTLSSGNTIYF
>TRBV5-4|TRBD2|TRBJ2-3|NA
TGTGCCAGCAACCTGCCGGGGACTAGCGGGACAGATACGCAGTATTTT
CASNLPGTSGTDTQYF
>TRBV5-4|TRBD2|TRBJ2-3|NA
TGTGCCAGCAGCCAGGGACTAGCGGGAAGGAAGGAGTATTTT
CASSQGLAGRKEYF
>TRBV7-3|NA|TRBJ2-3|NA
TGTGCCAGCAGCTTAACCGTGGCTAGCACAGATACGCAGTATTTT
CASSLTVASTDTQYF
>TRBV2|NA|TRBJ2-2|once
TGTGCCAGTTGTTCGGCGGGCTCGGGCACCGGGGAGCTGTTTTTT
CASCSAGSGTGELFF
>TRBV5-1|NA|TRBJ2-3|NA
TGCGCCAGCAGCTTCGGGGGTAGCACAGATACGCAGTATTTT
CASSFGGSTDTQYF
>TRBV5-1|NA|TRBJ1-1|NA
TGCGCCAGCAGCTTGGTGGGCACAAACACTGAAGCTTTCTTT
CASSLVGTNTEAFF
>TRBV11-2|TRBD1|TRBJ2-5|NA
TGTGCCAGCAGCTTACCACAGGGGGATTGGGAGACCCAGTACTTC
CASSLPQGDWETQYF
>TRBV7-5|NA|TRBJ1-5|NA
TGTGTCAGAAGCTTAGGTGGGGGCCCCCCCTTGAATCAGCCCCAGCATTTT
CVRSLGGGPPLNQPQHF
>TRBV5-4|TRBD1|TRBJ2-7|NA
TGTGCCAGCAGTATGGGGACGGGACAGCTCACCTACGAGCAGTACTTC
CASSMGTGQLTYEQYF
>TRBV28|TRBD2|TRBJ2-2|few
TGTGCCAGCAGTATACCGGGACTAGCGACCGGGGAGCTGTTTTTT
CASSIPGLATGELFF
>TRBV9|TRBD2|TRBJ2-2|NA
TGTGCCAGCAGCGTATCGGGGGGGGCCTTAACCGGGGAGCTGTTTTTT
CASSVSGGALTGELFF
>TRBV6-1|TRBD2|TRBJ2-7|NA
TGTGCCAGCAGTGAAATGAGAACTAGCGGGAGCCGCTACGAGCAGTACTTC
CASSEMRTSGSRYEQYF
>TRBV21-1|NA|TRBJ2-7|NA
TGTGCCAGCAGCAAACGGCAGGGAGGTGTCGGCGAGCAGTACTTC
CASSKRQGGVGEQYF
>TRBV7-3|NA|TRBJ1-1|NA
TGTGCCAGCAGCCCATCTGGAGGGAACACTGAAGCTTTCTTT
CASSPSGGNTEAFF
>TRBV7-9|TRBD2|TRBJ2-1|few
TGTGCCAGCGCCCCCCAGCGGGACCCCCCTCGGGATGAGCAGTTCTTC
CASAPQRDPPRDEQFF
>TRBV4-1|TRBD2|TRBJ2-7|NA
TGCGCCAGCAGCTCCACGACTAGCGGTTCCTACGAGCAGTACTTC
CASSSTTSGSYEQYF
>TRBV7-7|NA|TRBJ2-5|NA
TGTGCCAGCAGCCAGACATTTCGCGAGACCCAGTACTTC
CASSQTFRETQYF
>TRBV2|TRBD2|TRBJ2-1|NA
TGTGCCAGCAGTGAAGCGCAAGCGGGAGGGGTCAATGAGCAGTTCTTC
CASSEAQAGGVNEQFF
>TRBV7-9|TRBD1|TRBJ1-4|few
TGTGCCAGCAGCCCTCTCGGGACAGCAACTAATGAAAAACTGTTTTTT
CASSPLGTATNEKLFF
>TRBV7-9|TRBD1|TRBJ1-4|NA
TGTGCCAGCAGCGAACAGGGGGAAAAACTGTTTTTT
CASSEQGEKLFF
>TRBV9|NA|TRBJ2-1|NA
TGTGCCAGCGCGGACTTGGATGAGCAGTTCTTC
CASADLDEQFF
>TRBV19|NA|TRBJ1-1|NA
TGTGCCAGTAGTATCGGACATACAGGGTCGGGTTATGAAGCTTTCTTT
CASSIGHTGSGYEAFF